Listed below are T cell receptor beta chains from one sample, sequenced in a study of cytomegalovirus exposure and HLA in healthy donors. The method was immunoSEQ multiplex PCR; TCRdb's version includes in-frame clones alone and lacks a portion of them. This table has some 240,000 clones, 80% to 95% appearing once. Sequencing input: PBMCs. These receptors were taken from a girl aged 2-10 years in good health and CMV-seronegative. Each CDR3 is given with its conserved first and last residue. The order of the fields is clone size, V gene, D gene, J gene, CDR3 protein, CDR3 DNA. The D gene is left open where the match is weak. Expanded clones are given a class, and other clones once, few, many or no size at all.

size: NA; V: TRBV6-5; D: NA; J: TRBJ2-7; CDR3: CASSPPVAYEQYF; DNA: TGTGCCAGCAGCCCCCCCGTCGCCTACGAGCAGTACTTC
size: NA; V: TRBV29-1; D: TRBD1; J: TRBJ2-2; CDR3: CSVGQGSTGELFF; DNA: TGCAGCGTTGGACAGGGTTCAACCGGGGAGCTGTTTTTT
size: once; V: TRBV7-9; D: NA; J: TRBJ2-3; CDR3: CASSLNNVAQTDTQYF; DNA: TGTGCCAGCAGCTTAAATAACGTAGCTCAAACAGATACGCAGTATTTT
size: NA; V: TRBV14; D: TRBD1; J: TRBJ2-3; CDR3: CASSQEFGTGVRTDTQYF; DNA: TGTGCCAGCAGCCAAGAGTTCGGGACAGGGGTCCGCACGGATACGCAGTATTTT
size: NA; V: TRBV29-1; D: NA; J: TRBJ1-1; CDR3: CSEQSGTEAFF; DNA: TGCAGCGAACAAAGCGGCACTGAAGCTTTCTTT
size: NA; V: TRBV5-8; D: NA; J: TRBJ1-6; CDR3: CASSLQRYNSPLHF; DNA: TGTGCCAGCAGCTTGCAGCGTTATAATTCACCCCTCCACTTT
size: NA; V: TRBV7-8; D: TRBD1; J: TRBJ1-4; CDR3: CASSSDRDRGGNEKLFF; DNA: TGTGCCAGCAGCTCAGACCGGGACAGGGGAGGAAATGAAAAACTGTTTTTT
size: NA; V: TRBV6-6; D: NA; J: TRBJ2-2; CDR3: CASSYPGQGEPGELFF; DNA: TGTGCCAGCAGCTACCCTGGGCAAGGGGAACCCGGGGAGCTGTTTTTT
size: NA; V: TRBV28; D: NA; J: TRBJ2-1; CDR3: CASIGSLANEQFF; DNA: TGTGCCAGTATCGGGAGTTTAGCCAATGAGCAGTTCTTC
size: NA; V: TRBV28; D: TRBD2; J: TRBJ2-5; CDR3: CASEFSRPTGGEQYF; DNA: TGTGCCAGCGAGTTTTCTAGGCCGACCGGGGGGGAGCAGTACTTC
size: NA; V: TRBV4-2; D: TRBD2; J: TRBJ2-7; CDR3: CASSRSGGAGGSYEQYF; DNA: TGTGCCAGCAGCCGCAGTGGGGGGGCGGGAGGATCCTACGAGCAGTACTTC
size: NA; V: TRBV5-4; D: TRBD2; J: TRBJ2-7; CDR3: CASSLLAGSYEQYF; DNA: TGTGCCAGCAGCTTGTTAGCGGGATCCTACGAGCAGTACTTC